This is a list of T cell receptor beta chains from one sample in a study of T cells after yellow fever vaccination. TCRdb re-called the 5' RACE reads through MiXCR, storing one row per CDR3 protein. Found here are 180,000 or so distinct CDR3 sequences, about 11% of them singletons; the top ten hold just over 35%. The source material was CD8+ T cells sorted from PBMCs, sampled 15 days after the yellow fever booster vaccination. Every receptor here comes from a man younger than 35 who received the YFV17D yellow fever vaccine. The CDR3 runs from the conserved cysteine through the conserved F or W. A D gene is named only where the DNA matches it firmly. Clone size is shown for a subset of rows, as once, few, many or a class of expanded clone.

J gene: TRBJ2-3; D gene: NA; V gene: TRBV7-6; clone size: few; CDR3 DNA: TGTGCCAGCAGCCCCACAGAGCGCACAGATACGCAGTATTTT; CDR3 protein: CASSPTERTDTQYF
J gene: TRBJ1-2; D gene: NA; V gene: TRBV3-2; clone size: NA; CDR3 DNA: TGTGCCAGCAGCCCAGGTGGGGACTATACCTATGGCTACACCTTC; CDR3 protein: CASSPGGDYTYGYTF
J gene: TRBJ2-1; D gene: NA; V gene: TRBV6-2/TRBV6-3; clone size: few; CDR3 DNA: TGTGCCAGCCATGATGAGGACTATGAGCAGTTCTTC; CDR3 protein: CASHDEDYEQFF
J gene: TRBJ1-1; D gene: NA; V gene: TRBV4-1; clone size: few; CDR3 DNA: TGCGCCAGCAGCCAAACGTTTCCAGGGATTGGCACTGAAGCTTTCTTT; CDR3 protein: CASSQTFPGIGTEAFF
J gene: TRBJ2-1; D gene: TRBD2; V gene: TRBV29-1; clone size: many; CDR3 DNA: TGCAGCGAGCGGGGGGCCTCCGGCCTCCACAATGAGCAGTTCTTC; CDR3 protein: CSERGASGLHNEQFF
J gene: TRBJ2-3; D gene: TRBD2; V gene: TRBV4-1; clone size: few; CDR3 DNA: TGCGCCAGCAGCCAACTAGCGGGGGGTAGCACAGATACGCAGTATTTT; CDR3 protein: CASSQLAGGSTDTQYF
J gene: TRBJ1-2; D gene: NA; V gene: TRBV11-2; clone size: few; CDR3 DNA: TGTGCCAGCAGCCCAACACAGGGAACAATACTCGGCTACACCTTC; CDR3 protein: CASSPTQGTILGYTF
J gene: TRBJ2-7; D gene: NA; V gene: TRBV6-2/TRBV6-3; clone size: few; CDR3 DNA: TGTGCCAGCAGTTACTCCGGGCTCCGCGAGCAGTACTTC; CDR3 protein: CASSYSGLREQYF
J gene: TRBJ2-3; D gene: NA; V gene: TRBV13; clone size: NA; CDR3 DNA: TGTGCCAGCAGCGGACCATATTCGCAGTATTTT; CDR3 protein: CASSGPYSQYF
J gene: TRBJ2-2; D gene: TRBD1; V gene: TRBV4-1; clone size: NA; CDR3 DNA: TGCGCCAGCAGCCCAAATCAACAGGGGAAGGAGCTGTTTTTT; CDR3 protein: CASSPNQQGKELFF
J gene: TRBJ2-1; D gene: NA; V gene: TRBV27; clone size: once; CDR3 DNA: TGTGCCAGCAGTGGGAATTACAATGAGCAGTTCTTC; CDR3 protein: CASSGNYNEQFF
J gene: TRBJ1-1; D gene: NA; V gene: TRBV7-8; clone size: few; CDR3 DNA: TGTGCCAGCAGCTTTGCAGGGGTCCAAACTGAAGCTTTCTTT; CDR3 protein: CASSFAGVQTEAFF
J gene: TRBJ2-2; D gene: TRBD1; V gene: TRBV7-6; clone size: NA; CDR3 DNA: TGTGCCAGCAGCTTAAGGGACAGGGGTTACGGGGAGCTGTTTTTT; CDR3 protein: CASSLRDRGYGELFF
J gene: TRBJ2-3; D gene: TRBD1; V gene: TRBV20-1; clone size: NA; CDR3 DNA: TGCAGTGCTAGAGATTACCAGGGGGCGGTGGATACGCAGTATTTT; CDR3 protein: CSARDYQGAVDTQYF
J gene: TRBJ2-3; D gene: NA; V gene: TRBV3-1; clone size: NA; CDR3 DNA: TGTGCCAGCAGACCTTCGACCAGGCAGGAAAGCACAGATACGCAGTATTTT; CDR3 protein: CASRPSTRQESTDTQYF
J gene: TRBJ2-5; D gene: NA; V gene: TRBV9; clone size: NA; CDR3 DNA: TGTGCCAGCAGCTCTGGGGGAGGCAGGGGAGAGACCCAGTACTTC; CDR3 protein: CASSSGGGRGETQYF
J gene: TRBJ2-7; D gene: NA; V gene: TRBV18; clone size: NA; CDR3 DNA: TGTGCCAGCTCACCAAGTAAAGGAAACGAGCAGTACTTC; CDR3 protein: CASSPSKGNEQYF
J gene: TRBJ1-1; D gene: NA; V gene: TRBV13; clone size: few; CDR3 DNA: TGTGCCAGCAGCTTAGGCCGGAGGGGATTCGTCACTGAAGCTTTCTTT; CDR3 protein: CASSLGRRGFVTEAFF
J gene: TRBJ2-2; D gene: NA; V gene: TRBV5-4; clone size: few; CDR3 DNA: TGTGCCAGCAGCTCCTGGACTGTGAACACCGGGGAGCTGTTTTTT; CDR3 protein: CASSSWTVNTGELFF
J gene: TRBJ2-1; D gene: TRBD2; V gene: TRBV7-8; clone size: few; CDR3 DNA: TGTGCCAGCGAGCCAGCCAAAGCGGGGAATGGGAATGAGCAGTTCTTC; CDR3 protein: CASEPAKAGNGNEQFF
J gene: TRBJ1-2; D gene: NA; V gene: TRBV7-9; clone size: NA; CDR3 DNA: TGTGCCAGCAGCCCGCAGGGCGGATCTGGCTACACCTTC; CDR3 protein: CASSPQGGSGYTF
J gene: TRBJ2-6; D gene: NA; V gene: TRBV27; clone size: NA; CDR3 DNA: TGTGCCAGCAGTTTATCGGGGGGCTCTGGGGCCAACGTCCTGACTTTC; CDR3 protein: CASSLSGGSGANVLTF
J gene: TRBJ1-1; D gene: NA; V gene: TRBV7-9; clone size: few; CDR3 DNA: TGTGCCAGCAGCCACGGGACACGAATGAACACTGAAGCTTTCTTT; CDR3 protein: CASSHGTRMNTEAFF
J gene: TRBJ1-1; D gene: NA; V gene: TRBV12-3/TRBV12-4; clone size: NA; CDR3 DNA: TGTGCCAGCAGTCCAACCGGGACTAATGAAGCTTTCTTT; CDR3 protein: CASSPTGTNEAFF
J gene: TRBJ2-3; D gene: TRBD1; V gene: TRBV7-9; clone size: few; CDR3 DNA: TGTGCCAGCAGCTTAGTCAGCTACAGGGGTGGAGCAGATACGCAGTATTTT; CDR3 protein: CASSLVSYRGGADTQYF
J gene: TRBJ2-7; D gene: NA; V gene: TRBV5-4; clone size: NA; CDR3 DNA: TGTGCCAGCAGCTCGAACAGGATGCTCGAGCAGTACTTC; CDR3 protein: CASSSNRMLEQYF
J gene: TRBJ2-1; D gene: TRBD2; V gene: TRBV27; clone size: NA; CDR3 DNA: TGTGCCAGCAGTCCCGGGACTAGTAGGAGCTCCTACAATGAGCAGTTCTTC; CDR3 protein: CASSPGTSRSSYNEQFF
J gene: TRBJ2-2; D gene: NA; V gene: TRBV12-3/TRBV12-4; clone size: NA; CDR3 DNA: TGTGCCAGCAGGGGACGGGGATTCAGGGAGCTGTTTTTT; CDR3 protein: CASRGRGFRELFF
J gene: TRBJ2-7; D gene: TRBD1; V gene: TRBV20-1; clone size: NA; CDR3 DNA: TGCAGTGCTAGAGATAACCCGGACAGGGGGCTCTACGAGCAGTACTTC; CDR3 protein: CSARDNPDRGLYEQYF
J gene: TRBJ2-3; D gene: NA; V gene: TRBV10-3; clone size: many; CDR3 DNA: TGTGCCATCAGCGATCCGCCGGGGAGCACAGATACGCAGTATTTT; CDR3 protein: CAISDPPGSTDTQYF
J gene: TRBJ1-1; D gene: NA; V gene: TRBV29-1; clone size: NA; CDR3 DNA: TGCAGCGTTGCCGGCGGAACGATCTATAACACTGAAGCTTTCTTT; CDR3 protein: CSVAGGTIYNTEAFF
J gene: TRBJ1-5; D gene: NA; V gene: TRBV7-2; clone size: NA; CDR3 DNA: TGTGCCAGCAGCTTAGGCAGGTATAGCAATCAGCCCCAGCATTTT; CDR3 protein: CASSLGRYSNQPQHF
J gene: TRBJ2-7; D gene: TRBD2; V gene: TRBV7-2; clone size: NA; CDR3 DNA: TGTGCCAGCAGCTCATTACTAGCGGGGGCCTACGAGCAGTACTTC; CDR3 protein: CASSSLLAGAYEQYF
J gene: TRBJ1-1; D gene: NA; V gene: TRBV6-5; clone size: few; CDR3 DNA: TGTGCCAGCAGTGTGGGGGCAGTCACTGAAGCTTTCTTT; CDR3 protein: CASSVGAVTEAFF
J gene: TRBJ1-3; D gene: NA; V gene: TRBV29-1; clone size: NA; CDR3 DNA: TGCAGCGTGGGGGGCGGCCAGGCGCCGTCCTTCTCTGGAAACACCATATATTTT; CDR3 protein: CSVGGGQAPSFSGNTIYF
J gene: TRBJ2-7; D gene: TRBD1; V gene: TRBV5-1; clone size: few; CDR3 DNA: TGCGCCAGCAAGACAGGGCTCGAGCAGTACTTC; CDR3 protein: CASKTGLEQYF
J gene: TRBJ1-6; D gene: NA; V gene: TRBV4-3; clone size: few; CDR3 DNA: TGCGCCAGCAGCCAACAGGGCTACGATTCACCCCTCCACTTT; CDR3 protein: CASSQQGYDSPLHF
J gene: TRBJ1-1; D gene: NA; V gene: TRBV9; clone size: few; CDR3 DNA: TGTGCCAGCAGCCCCCAAGGGGGGGGCGGCGATCGAGCTTTCTTT; CDR3 protein: CASSPQGGGGDRAFF
J gene: TRBJ2-3; D gene: TRBD2; V gene: TRBV20-1; clone size: many; CDR3 DNA: TGCAGTGCTGAGGGCGGGGGGCCAGATACGCAGTATTTT; CDR3 protein: CSAEGGGPDTQYF
J gene: TRBJ1-5; D gene: TRBD1; V gene: TRBV7-2; clone size: NA; CDR3 DNA: TGTGCCAGCGGGACAGGTCCCGGCAATCAGCCCCAGCATTTT; CDR3 protein: CASGTGPGNQPQHF
J gene: TRBJ2-7; D gene: NA; V gene: TRBV13; clone size: NA; CDR3 DNA: TGTGCCAGCAGCGGACCTCTAAACGAGCAGTACTTC; CDR3 protein: CASSGPLNEQYF